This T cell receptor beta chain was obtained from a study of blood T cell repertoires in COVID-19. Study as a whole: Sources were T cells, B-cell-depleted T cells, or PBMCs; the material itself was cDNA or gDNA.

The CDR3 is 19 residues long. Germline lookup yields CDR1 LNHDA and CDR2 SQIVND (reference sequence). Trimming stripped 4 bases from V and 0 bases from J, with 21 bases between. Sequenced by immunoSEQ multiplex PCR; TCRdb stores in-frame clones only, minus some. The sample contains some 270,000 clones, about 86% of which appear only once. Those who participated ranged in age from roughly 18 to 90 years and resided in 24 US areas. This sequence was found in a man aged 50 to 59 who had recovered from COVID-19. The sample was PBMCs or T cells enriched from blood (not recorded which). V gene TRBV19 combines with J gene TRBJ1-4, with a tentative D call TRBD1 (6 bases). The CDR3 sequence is CASSTADSRVLATNEKLFF. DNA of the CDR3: TGTGCCAGTAGTACCGCGGACAGCCGCGTTTTAGCAACTAATGAAAAACTGTTTTTT.